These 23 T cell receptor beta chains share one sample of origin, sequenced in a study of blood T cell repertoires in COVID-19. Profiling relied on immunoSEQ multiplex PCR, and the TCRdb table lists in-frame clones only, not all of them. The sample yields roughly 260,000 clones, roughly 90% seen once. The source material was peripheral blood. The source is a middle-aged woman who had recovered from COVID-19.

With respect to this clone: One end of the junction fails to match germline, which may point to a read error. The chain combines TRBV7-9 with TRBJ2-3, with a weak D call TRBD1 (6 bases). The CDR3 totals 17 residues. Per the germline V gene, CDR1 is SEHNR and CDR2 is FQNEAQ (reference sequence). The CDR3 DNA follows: TGTGCCAGCAGCCGTGCCGGGACACCGTTCGGCACAGGTACGCAGTATTTT. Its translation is CASSRAGTPFGTGTQYF.

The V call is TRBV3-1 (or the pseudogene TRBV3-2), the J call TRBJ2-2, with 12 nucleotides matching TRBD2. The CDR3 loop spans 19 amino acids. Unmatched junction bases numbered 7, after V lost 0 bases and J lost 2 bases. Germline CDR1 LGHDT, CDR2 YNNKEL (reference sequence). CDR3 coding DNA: TGTGCCAGCAGCCAAGACACTAGCGGGGGGCCGAGAAACACCGGGGAGCTGTTTTTT. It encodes CASSQDTSGGPRNTGELFF.

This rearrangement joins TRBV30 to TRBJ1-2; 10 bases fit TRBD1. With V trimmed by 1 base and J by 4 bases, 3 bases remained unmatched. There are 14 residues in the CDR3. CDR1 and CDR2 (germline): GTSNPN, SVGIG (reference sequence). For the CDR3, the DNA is TGTGCCTGGAGTGCTCGACAGGGGGCCTATGGCTACACCTTC. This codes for CAWSARQGAYGYTF. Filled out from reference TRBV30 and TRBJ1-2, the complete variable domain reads SQTIHQWPATLVQPVGSPLSLECTVEGTSNPNLYWYRQAAGRGLQLLFYSVGIGQISSEVPQNLSASRPQDRQFILSSKKLLLSDSGFYLCAWSARQGAYGYTFGSGTRLTVV.

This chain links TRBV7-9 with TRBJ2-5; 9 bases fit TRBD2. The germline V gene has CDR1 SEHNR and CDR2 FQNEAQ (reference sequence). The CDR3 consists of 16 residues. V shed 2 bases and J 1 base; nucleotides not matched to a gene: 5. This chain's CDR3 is CASSLSLAGPQETQYF. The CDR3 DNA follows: TGTGCCAGCAGCTTATCACTAGCGGGCCCCCAAGAGACCCAGTACTTC.

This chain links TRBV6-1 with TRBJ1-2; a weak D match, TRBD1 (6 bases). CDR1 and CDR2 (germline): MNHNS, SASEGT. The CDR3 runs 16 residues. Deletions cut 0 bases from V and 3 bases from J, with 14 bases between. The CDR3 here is CASSEAFSGTYYGYTF. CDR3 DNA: TGTGCCAGCAGTGAAGCGTTTTCCGGGACATACTATGGCTACACCTTC.

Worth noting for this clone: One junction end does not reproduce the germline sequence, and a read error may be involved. Written as DNA, the CDR3 is TGCGCCCGCAGCTTCGGGCTAGCGGGGGGGAGCTCCTACGAGCAGTACTTC. This encodes CARSFGLAGGSSYEQYF. The V and J genes are TRBV5-1 and TRBJ2-7, with 12 nucleotides matching TRBD2. Per the germline V gene, CDR1 is SGHRS and CDR2 is YFSETQ. This CDR3 region has 17 residues.

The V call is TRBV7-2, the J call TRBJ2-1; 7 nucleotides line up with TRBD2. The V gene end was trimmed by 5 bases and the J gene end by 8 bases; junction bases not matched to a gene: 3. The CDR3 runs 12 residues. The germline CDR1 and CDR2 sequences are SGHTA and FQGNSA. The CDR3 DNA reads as TGTGCCAGCAGCCGGGGGAGGGATGAGCAGTTCTTC. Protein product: CASSRGRDEQFF. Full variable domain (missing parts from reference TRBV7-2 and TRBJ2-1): GAGVSQSPSNKVTEKGKDVELRCDPISGHTALYWYRQSLGQGLEFLIYFQGNSAPDKSGLPSDRFSAERTGGSVSTLTIQRTQQEDSAVYLCASSRGRDEQFFGPGTRLTVL.

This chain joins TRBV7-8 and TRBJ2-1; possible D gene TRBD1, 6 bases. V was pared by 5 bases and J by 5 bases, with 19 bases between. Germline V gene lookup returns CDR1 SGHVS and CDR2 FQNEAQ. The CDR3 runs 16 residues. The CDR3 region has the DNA TGTGCCAGCAGCCGAGGGATCCGGGACACTAACAATGAGCAGTTCTTC. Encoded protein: CASSRGIRDTNNEQFF.

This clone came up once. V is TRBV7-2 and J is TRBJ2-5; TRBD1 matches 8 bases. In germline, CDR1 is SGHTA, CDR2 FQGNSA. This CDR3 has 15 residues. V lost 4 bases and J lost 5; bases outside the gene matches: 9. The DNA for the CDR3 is TGTGCCAGCAGCTCCGGACAGGGCAGCTGGGAGACCCAGTACTTC. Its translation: CASSSGQGSWETQYF.

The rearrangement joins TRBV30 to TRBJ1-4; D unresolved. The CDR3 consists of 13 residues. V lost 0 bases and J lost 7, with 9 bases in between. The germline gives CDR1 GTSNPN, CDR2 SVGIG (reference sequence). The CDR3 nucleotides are TGTGCCTGGAGTGTACAACGGGGTGAAAAACTGTTTTTT. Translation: CAWSVQRGEKLFF. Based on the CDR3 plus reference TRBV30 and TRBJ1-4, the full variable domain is SQTIHQWPATLVQPVGSPLSLECTVEGTSNPNLYWYRQAAGRGLQLLFYSVGIGQISSEVPQNLSASRPQDRQFILSSKKLLLSDSGFYLCAWSVQRGEKLFFGSGTQLSVL.

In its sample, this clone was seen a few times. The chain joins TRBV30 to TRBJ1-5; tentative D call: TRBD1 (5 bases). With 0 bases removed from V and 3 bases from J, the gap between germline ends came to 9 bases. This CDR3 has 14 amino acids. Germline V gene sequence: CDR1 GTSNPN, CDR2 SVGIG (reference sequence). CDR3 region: CAWSVAGVNQPQHF. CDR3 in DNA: TGTGCCTGGAGTGTTGCGGGGGTCAATCAGCCCCAGCATTTT.

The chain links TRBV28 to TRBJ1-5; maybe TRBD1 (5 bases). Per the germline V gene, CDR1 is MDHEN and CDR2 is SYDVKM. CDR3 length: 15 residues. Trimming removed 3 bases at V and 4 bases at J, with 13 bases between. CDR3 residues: CASSFRGTANQPQHF. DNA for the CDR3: TGTGCCAGCAGTTTTAGGGGAACTGCTAATCAGCCCCAGCATTTT.

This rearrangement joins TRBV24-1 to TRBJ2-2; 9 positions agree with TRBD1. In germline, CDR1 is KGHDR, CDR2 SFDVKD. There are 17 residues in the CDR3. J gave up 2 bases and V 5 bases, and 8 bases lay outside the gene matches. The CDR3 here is CATSGGTGRSNTGELFF. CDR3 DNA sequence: TGTGCCACCAGTGGGGGGACAGGGAGAAGCAACACCGGGGAGCTGTTTTTT.

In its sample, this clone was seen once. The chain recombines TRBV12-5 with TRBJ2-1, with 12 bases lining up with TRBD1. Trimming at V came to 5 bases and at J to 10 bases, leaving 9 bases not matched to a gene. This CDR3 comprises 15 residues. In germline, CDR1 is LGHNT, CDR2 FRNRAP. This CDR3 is CASGPPGQGAREQFF. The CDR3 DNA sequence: TGTGCTAGTGGTCCCCCGGGACAGGGGGCGAGGGAGCAGTTCTTC.

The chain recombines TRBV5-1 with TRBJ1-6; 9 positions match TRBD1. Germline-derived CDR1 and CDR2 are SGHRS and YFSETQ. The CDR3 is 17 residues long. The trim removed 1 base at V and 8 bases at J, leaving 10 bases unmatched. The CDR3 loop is CASSLTLGQGTDSPLHF. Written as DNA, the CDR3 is TGCGCCAGCAGCTTGACCCTCGGACAGGGGACGGATTCACCCCTCCACTTT.

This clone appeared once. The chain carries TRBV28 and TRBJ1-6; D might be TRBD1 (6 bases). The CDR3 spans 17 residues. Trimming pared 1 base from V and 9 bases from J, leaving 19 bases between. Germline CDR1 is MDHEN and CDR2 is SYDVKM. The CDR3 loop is CASSLYIGTSAGSPLHF. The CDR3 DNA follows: TGTGCCAGCAGTTTATATATCGGGACATCCGCTGGTTCACCCCTCCACTTT.

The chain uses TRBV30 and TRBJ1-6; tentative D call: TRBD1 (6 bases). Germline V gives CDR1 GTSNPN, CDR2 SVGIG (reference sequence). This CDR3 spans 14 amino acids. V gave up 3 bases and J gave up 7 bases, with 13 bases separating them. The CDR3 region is CAWRGARGNSPLHF. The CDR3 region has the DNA TGTGCCTGGAGGGGGGCCAGAGGAAATTCACCCCTCCACTTT.

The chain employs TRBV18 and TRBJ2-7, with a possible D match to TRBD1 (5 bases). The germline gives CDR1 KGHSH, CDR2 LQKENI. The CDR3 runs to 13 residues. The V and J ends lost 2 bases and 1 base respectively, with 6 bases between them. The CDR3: CASSPRGSYEQYF. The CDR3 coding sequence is TGTGCCAGCTCACCAAGGGGATCCTACGAGCAGTACTTC.

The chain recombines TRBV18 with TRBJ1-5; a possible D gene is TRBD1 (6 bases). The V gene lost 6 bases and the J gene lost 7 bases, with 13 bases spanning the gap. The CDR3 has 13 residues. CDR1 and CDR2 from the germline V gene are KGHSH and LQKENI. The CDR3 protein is CASSGGGGQPQHF. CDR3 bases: TGTGCCAGCTCTGGGGGGGGCGGACAGCCCCAGCATTTT.

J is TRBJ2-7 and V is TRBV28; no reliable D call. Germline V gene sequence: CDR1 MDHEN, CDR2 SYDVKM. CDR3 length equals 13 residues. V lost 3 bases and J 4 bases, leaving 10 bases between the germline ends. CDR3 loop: CASSFSVPYEQYF. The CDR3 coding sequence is TGTGCCAGCAGTTTTTCGGTTCCTTACGAGCAGTACTTC.

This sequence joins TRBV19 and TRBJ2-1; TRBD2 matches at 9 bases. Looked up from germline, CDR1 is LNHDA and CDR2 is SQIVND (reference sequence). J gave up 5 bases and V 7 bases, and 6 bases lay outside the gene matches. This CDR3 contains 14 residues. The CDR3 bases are TGTGCCAGTATGCCTAGCGGGAACAACAATGAGCAGTTCTTC. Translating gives CASMPSGNNNEQFF.

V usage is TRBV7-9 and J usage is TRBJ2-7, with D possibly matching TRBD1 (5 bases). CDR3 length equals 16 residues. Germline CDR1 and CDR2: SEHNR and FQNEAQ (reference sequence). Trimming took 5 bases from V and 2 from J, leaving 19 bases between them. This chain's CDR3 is CASSLTVAVGTYEQYF. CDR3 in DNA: TGTGCCAGCAGCCTGACAGTGGCGGTGGGTACCTACGAGCAGTACTTC. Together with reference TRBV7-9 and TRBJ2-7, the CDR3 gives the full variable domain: DTGVSQNPRHKITKRGQNVTFRCDPISEHNRLYWYRQTLGQGPEFLTYFQNEAQLEKSRLLSDRFSAERPKGSFSTLEIQRTEQGDSAMYLCASSLTVAVGTYEQYFGPGTRLTVT.

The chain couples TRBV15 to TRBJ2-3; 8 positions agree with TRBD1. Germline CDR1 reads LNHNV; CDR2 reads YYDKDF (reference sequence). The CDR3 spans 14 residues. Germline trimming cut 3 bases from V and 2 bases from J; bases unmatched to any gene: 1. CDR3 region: CATSRGQVTDTQYF. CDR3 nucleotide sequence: TGTGCCACCAGCAGGGGACAGGTCACAGATACGCAGTATTTT.